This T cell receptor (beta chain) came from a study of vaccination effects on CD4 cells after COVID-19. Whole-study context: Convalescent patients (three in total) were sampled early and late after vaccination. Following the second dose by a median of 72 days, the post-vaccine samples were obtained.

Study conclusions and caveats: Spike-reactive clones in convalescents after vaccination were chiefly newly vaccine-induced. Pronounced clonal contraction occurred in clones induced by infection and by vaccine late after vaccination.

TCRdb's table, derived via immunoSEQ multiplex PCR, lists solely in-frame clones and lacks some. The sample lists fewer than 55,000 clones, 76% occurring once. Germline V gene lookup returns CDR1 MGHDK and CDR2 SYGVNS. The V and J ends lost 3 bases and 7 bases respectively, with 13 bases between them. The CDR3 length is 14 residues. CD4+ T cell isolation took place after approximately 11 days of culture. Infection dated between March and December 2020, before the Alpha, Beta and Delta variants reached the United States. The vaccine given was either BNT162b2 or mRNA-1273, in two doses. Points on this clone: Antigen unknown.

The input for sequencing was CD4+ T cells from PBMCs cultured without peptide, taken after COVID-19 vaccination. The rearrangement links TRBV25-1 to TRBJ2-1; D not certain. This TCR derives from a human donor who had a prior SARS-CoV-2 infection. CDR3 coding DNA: TGTGCCAGCAGTGACCCTGGGCGGAGAAATGAGCAGTTCTTC. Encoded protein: CASSDPGRRNEQFF.